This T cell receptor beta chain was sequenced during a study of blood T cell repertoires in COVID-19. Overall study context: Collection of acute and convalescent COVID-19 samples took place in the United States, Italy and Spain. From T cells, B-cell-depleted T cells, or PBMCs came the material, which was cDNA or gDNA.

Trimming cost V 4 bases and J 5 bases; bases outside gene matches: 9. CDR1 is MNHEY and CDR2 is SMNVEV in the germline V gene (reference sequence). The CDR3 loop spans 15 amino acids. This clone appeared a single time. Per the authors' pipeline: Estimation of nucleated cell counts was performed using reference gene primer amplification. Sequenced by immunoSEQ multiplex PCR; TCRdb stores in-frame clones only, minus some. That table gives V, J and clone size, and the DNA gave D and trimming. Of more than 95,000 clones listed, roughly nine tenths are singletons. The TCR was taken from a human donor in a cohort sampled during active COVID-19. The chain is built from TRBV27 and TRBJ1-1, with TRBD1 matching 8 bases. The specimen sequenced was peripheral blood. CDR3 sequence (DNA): TGTGCCAGCAGTTCTAACAGGGGGATGTGGACTGAAGCTTTCTTT. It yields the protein CASSSNRGMWTEAFF.